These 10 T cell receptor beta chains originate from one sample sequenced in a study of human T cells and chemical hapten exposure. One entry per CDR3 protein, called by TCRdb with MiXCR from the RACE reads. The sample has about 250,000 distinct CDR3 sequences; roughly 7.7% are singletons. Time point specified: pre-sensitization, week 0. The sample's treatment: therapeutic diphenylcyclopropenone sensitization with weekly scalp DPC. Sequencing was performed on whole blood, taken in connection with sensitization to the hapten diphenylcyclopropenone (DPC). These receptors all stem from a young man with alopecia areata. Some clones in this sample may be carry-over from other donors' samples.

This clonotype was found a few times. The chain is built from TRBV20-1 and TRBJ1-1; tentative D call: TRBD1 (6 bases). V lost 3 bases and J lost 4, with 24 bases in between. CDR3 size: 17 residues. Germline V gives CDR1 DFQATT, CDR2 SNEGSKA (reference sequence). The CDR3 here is CSASGGRSYTRPTEAFF. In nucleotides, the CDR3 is TGCAGTGCTAGCGGGGGCCGGAGCTATACCAGGCCCACTGAAGCTTTCTTT.

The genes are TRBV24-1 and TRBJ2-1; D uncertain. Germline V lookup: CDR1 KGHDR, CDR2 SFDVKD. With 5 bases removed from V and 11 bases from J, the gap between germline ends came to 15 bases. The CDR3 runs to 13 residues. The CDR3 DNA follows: TGTGCCACCAGTGTCGGATCAGTTAGTCAGCAGTTCTTC. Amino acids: CATSVGSVSQQFF.

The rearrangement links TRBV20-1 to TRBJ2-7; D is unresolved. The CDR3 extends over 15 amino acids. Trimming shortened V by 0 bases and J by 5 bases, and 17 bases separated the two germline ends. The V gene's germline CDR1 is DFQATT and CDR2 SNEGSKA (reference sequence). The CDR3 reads CSARDGNVGKNEQYF. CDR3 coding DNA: TGCAGTGCTAGAGATGGGAATGTGGGGAAGAACGAGCAGTACTTC.

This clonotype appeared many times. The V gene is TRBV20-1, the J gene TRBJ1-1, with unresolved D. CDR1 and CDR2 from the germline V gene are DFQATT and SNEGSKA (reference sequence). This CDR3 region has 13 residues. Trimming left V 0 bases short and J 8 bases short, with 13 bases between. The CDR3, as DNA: TGCAGTGCTAGAGAAAGACACCCACTAGAAGCTTTCTTT. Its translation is CSARERHPLEAFF.

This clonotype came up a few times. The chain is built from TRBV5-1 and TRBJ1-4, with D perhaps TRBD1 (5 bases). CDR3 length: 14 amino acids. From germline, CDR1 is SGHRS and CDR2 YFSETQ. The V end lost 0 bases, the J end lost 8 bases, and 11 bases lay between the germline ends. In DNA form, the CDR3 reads TGCGCCAGCAGCTTGGCAGGGAGGGCCGAAAAACTGTTTTTT. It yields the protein CASSLAGRAEKLFF.

DNA for the CDR3: TGTGCCATCAGGGACGGATCCTACGAGCAGTACGTC. Its translation: CAIRDGSYEQYV. The chain recombines TRBV10-3 with TRBJ2-7; D unresolved. The CDR3 consists of 12 residues. Germline V gives CDR1 ENHRY, CDR2 SYGVKD. Trimming shortened V by 6 bases and J by 1 base, and 7 bases separated the two germline ends.

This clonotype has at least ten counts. DNA of the CDR3: TGTGCCAGCAGTTTAGCGGGCGCGGCCTACAATGAGCAGTTCTTC. Residues: CASSLAGAAYNEQFF. The chain uses TRBV12-3 or TRBV12-4 and TRBJ2-1; D gene unclear. V shed 0 bases and J shed 2 bases, with 8 bases lying between them. CDR3 length: 15 residues.

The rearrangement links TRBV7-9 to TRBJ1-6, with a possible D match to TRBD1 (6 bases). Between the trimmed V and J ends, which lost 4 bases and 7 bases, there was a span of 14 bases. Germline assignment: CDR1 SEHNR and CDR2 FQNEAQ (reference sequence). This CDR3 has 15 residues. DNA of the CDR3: TGTGCCAGCAGCTCCGTACAGGGTTTAAATTCACCCCTCCACTTT. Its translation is CASSSVQGLNSPLHF.

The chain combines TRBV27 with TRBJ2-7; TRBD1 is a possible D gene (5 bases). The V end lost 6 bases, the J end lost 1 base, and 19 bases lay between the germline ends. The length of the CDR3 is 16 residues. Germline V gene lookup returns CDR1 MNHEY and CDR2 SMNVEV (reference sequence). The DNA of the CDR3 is TGTGCCAGCAGATCACTGACTGGCAGGGTATCCTACGAGCAGTACTTC. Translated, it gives CASRSLTGRVSYEQYF.

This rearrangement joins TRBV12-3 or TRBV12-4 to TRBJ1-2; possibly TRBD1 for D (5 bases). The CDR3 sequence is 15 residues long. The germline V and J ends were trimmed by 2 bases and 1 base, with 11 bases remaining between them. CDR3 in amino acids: CASSLTGAVNYGYTF. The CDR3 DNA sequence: TGTGCCAGCAGTTTAACCGGGGCAGTTAACTATGGCTACACCTTC.